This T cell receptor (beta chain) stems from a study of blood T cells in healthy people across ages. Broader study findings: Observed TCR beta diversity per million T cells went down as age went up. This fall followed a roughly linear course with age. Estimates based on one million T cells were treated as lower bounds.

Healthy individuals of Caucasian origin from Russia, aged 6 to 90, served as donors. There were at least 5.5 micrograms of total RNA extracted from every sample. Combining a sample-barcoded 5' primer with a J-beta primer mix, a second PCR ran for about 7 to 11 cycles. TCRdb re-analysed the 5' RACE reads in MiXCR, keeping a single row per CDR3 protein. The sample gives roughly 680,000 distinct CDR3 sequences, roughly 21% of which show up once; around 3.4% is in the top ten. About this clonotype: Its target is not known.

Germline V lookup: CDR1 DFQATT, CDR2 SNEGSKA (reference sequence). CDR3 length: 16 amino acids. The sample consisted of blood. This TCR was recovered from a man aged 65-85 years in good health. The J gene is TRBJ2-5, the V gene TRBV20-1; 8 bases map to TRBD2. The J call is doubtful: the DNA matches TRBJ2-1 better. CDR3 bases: TGCAGTGCCCCTTCCTTGGGAGCGGGAGAGTTCAATGAGCAGTTCTTC. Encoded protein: CSAPSLGAGEFNEQFF.